A selection of T cell receptor beta chains follows, all from one sample in a study of cytomegalovirus exposure and HLA in healthy donors. TCRdb's copy holds only in-frame clones and misses some; the assay was immunoSEQ multiplex PCR. The repertoire holds around 130,000 clones, 8.5% seen once, with 5.5% in the top ten. Sequenced material: PBMCs. The receptors here all came from a man aged 40-49 years in good health and CMV-seronegative. The CDR3 runs from the conserved cysteine through the conserved F or W. A D gene is named only where the DNA matches it firmly. Clone size appears in some rows only: once, few, many, or a class for an expanded clone.

j_call,v_call,d_call,clone_size,cdr3_aa,cdr3_nt
TRBJ1-1,TRBV10-1,-,few,CASRGGSRDTEAFF,TGCGCCAGCAGAGGGGGAAGTAGGGACACTGAAGCTTTCTTT
TRBJ1-1,TRBV7-2,TRBD1,-,CASSPRTGAMNTEAFF,TGTGCCAGCAGCCCGAGAACAGGGGCGATGAACACTGAAGCTTTCTTT
TRBJ2-1,TRBV9,-,few,CASSSRGRDNEQFF,TGTGCCAGCAGCTCGAGAGGCAGGGACAATGAGCAGTTCTTC
TRBJ1-1,TRBV19,-,-,CASSIGGSMNTEAFF,TGTGCCAGTAGTATAGGAGGCAGCATGAACACTGAAGCTTTCTTT
TRBJ2-5,TRBV9,TRBD2,few,CASSVPRLALPEETQYF,TGTGCCAGCAGCGTACCCCGACTAGCCCTCCCCGAAGAGACCCAGTACTTC
TRBJ1-3,TRBV7-2,TRBD1,-,CASSSQGYISTSGGNTIYF,TGTGCCAGCAGCTCACAGGGGTACATCTCTACTAGCGGGGGAAACACCATATATTTT
TRBJ1-2,TRBV29-1,-,few,CSVTEGEGYTF,TGCAGCGTTACCGAGGGAGAGGGCTACACCTTC
TRBJ1-2,TRBV19,-,-,CASSIGGDWNYGYTF,TGTGCCAGTAGTATTGGAGGCGATTGGAACTATGGCTACACCTTC
TRBJ2-7,TRBV7-8,-,few,CASSLRGHSYEQYF,TGTGCCAGCAGCTTGCGGGGGCACTCCTACGAGCAGTACTTC
TRBJ1-2,TRBV6-1,-,-,CASSELGDNRNYGYTF,TGTGCCAGCAGTGAATTAGGGGACAACCGTAACTATGGCTACACCTTC
TRBJ2-1,TRBV7-2,TRBD2,-,CASSAPLAGSGQFF,TGTGCCAGCAGCGCCCCTTTAGCGGGGAGTGGGCAGTTCTTC
TRBJ2-3,TRBV9,-,few,CASSVELAGTDTQYF,TGTGCCAGCAGCGTAGAACTAGCAGGCACAGATACGCAGTATTTT
TRBJ2-5,TRBV5-1,-,few,CASSLLTQGQETQYF,TGCGCCAGCAGCTTGCTCACTCAGGGCCAAGAGACCCAGTACTTC
TRBJ2-5,TRBV2,-,few,CASVPGVQETQYF,TGTGCCAGCGTCCCGGGGGTCCAAGAGACCCAGTACTTC
TRBJ1-1,TRBV6-5,-,-,CASSLRPRVTEAFF,TGTGCCAGCAGTTTAAGGCCTCGGGTCACTGAAGCTTTCTTT
TRBJ2-5,TRBV7-9,-,few,CASSQFTENQETQYF,TGTGCCAGCAGCCAGTTTACAGAGAACCAAGAGACCCAGTACTTC
TRBJ2-6,TRBV12-5,-,-,CASGLDFTGLSGANVLTF,TGTGCTAGTGGTTTGGACTTCACAGGGCTCTCTGGGGCCAACGTCCTGACTTTC
TRBJ2-5,TRBV7-9,TRBD2,-,CASSPGGGGRQETQYF,TGTGCCAGCAGCCCCGGGGGCGGGGGGCGCCAAGAGACCCAGTACTTC
TRBJ2-7,TRBV7-9,TRBD1,-,CASSSYRDRDPYEQYF,TGTGCCAGCAGCAGTTATCGGGACAGGGACCCCTACGAGCAGTACTTC
TRBJ2-7,TRBV6-5,TRBD1,-,CASRDRGTLYEQYF,TGTGCCAGCAGGGACAGGGGGACTCTCTACGAGCAGTACTTC
TRBJ2-2,TRBV11-2,TRBD2,-,CASSLVGLAGAYTGELFF,TGTGCCAGCTCCCTAGTCGGGCTAGCGGGGGCGTACACCGGGGAGCTGTTTTTT
TRBJ1-2,TRBV29-1,-,few,CSVEDLGYTF,TGCAGCGTTGAAGATCTGGGCTACACCTTC
TRBJ2-5,TRBV6-5,-,few,CASKREQETQYF,TGTGCCAGCAAAAGGGAGCAAGAGACCCAGTACTTC
TRBJ2-3,TRBV5-4,TRBD2,few,CASTVLAGGPTDTQYF,TGTGCCAGCACCGTTCTAGCGGGGGGGCCCACAGATACGCAGTATTTT
TRBJ1-1,TRBV29-1,-,few,CSVALGGTGETEAFF,TGCAGCGTTGCTCTGGGGGGGACGGGCGAAACTGAAGCTTTCTTT
TRBJ1-1,TRBV5-1,TRBD1,few,CASSEQDRGLENTEAFF,TGCGCCAGCAGCGAACAGGACAGGGGTCTTGAGAACACTGAAGCTTTCTTT
TRBJ2-1,TRBV11-2,TRBD2,-,CASSLSPTSGGYNEQFF,TGTGCCAGCAGCTTATCCCCGACTAGCGGGGGCTACAATGAGCAGTTCTTC
TRBJ1-4,TRBV27,-,few,CASKILRGEKLFF,TGTGCCAGCAAAATACTAAGGGGTGAAAAACTGTTTTTT
TRBJ1-3,TRBV5-1,TRBD1,-,CASSPDRPGNTIYF,TGCGCCAGCAGCCCGGACAGGCCTGGAAACACCATATATTTT
TRBJ2-1,TRBV28,-,-,CASSFNRGRGMENEQFF,TGTGCCAGCAGTTTTAATAGGGGACGGGGGATGGAAAATGAGCAGTTCTTC
TRBJ2-2,TRBV7-9,-,-,CASSLGAGNTGELFF,TGTGCCAGCAGCTTAGGGGCGGGAAACACCGGGGAGCTGTTTTTT
TRBJ1-2,TRBV27,-,-,CASSFGGIYGYTF,TGTGCCAGCAGTTTCGGAGGGATCTATGGCTACACCTTC
TRBJ1-2,TRBV18,-,few,CASSPSDRSNYGYTF,TGTGCCAGCTCACCGTCCGACAGGTCTAATTATGGCTACACCTTC
TRBJ2-3,TRBV30,-,-,CAWRDRPSTDTQYF,TGTGCCTGGAGGGACAGACCAAGCACAGATACGCAGTATTTT
TRBJ1-1,TRBV11-2,TRBD1,many,CASSLANRGLSTEAFF,TGTGCCAGCAGCTTAGCTAACAGGGGGCTCTCCACTGAAGCTTTCTTT
TRBJ1-1,TRBV10-1,TRBD1,-,CASSPGTGGNTEAFF,TGCGCCAGCAGTCCTGGGACAGGGGGGAACACTGAAGCTTTCTTT
TRBJ2-2,TRBV5-4,-,few,CASSLRSGTNTGELFF,TGTGCCAGCAGCTTGCGGTCAGGCACGAACACCGGGGAGCTGTTTTTT
TRBJ2-1,TRBV7-2,-,once,CASSTPPPTNARYNEQFF,TGTGCCAGCAGCACACCCCCCCCGACGAATGCTAGGTACAATGAGCAGTTCTTC
TRBJ1-2,TRBV5-6,-,few,CASSLDPIYGYTF,TGTGCCAGCAGCTTGGATCCTATCTATGGCTACACCTTC
TRBJ1-1,TRBV4-1,-,-,CASSQEGAENTEAFF,TGCGCCAGCAGCCAAGAAGGGGCAGAGAACACTGAAGCTTTCTTT
TRBJ1-6,TRBV9,TRBD1,few,CASSVAGGNSPLHF,TGTGCCAGCAGCGTAGCAGGGGGAAATTCACCCCTCCACTTT
TRBJ1-2,TRBV4-1,TRBD1,-,CASSQTTGIDNYGYTF,TGCGCCAGCAGCCAAACGACAGGGATCGATAACTATGGCTACACCTTC
TRBJ1-5,TRBV4-2,-,few,CASSQDEGPANQPQHF,TGTGCCAGCAGCCAAGACGAGGGCCCAGCCAATCAGCCCCAGCATTTT
TRBJ1-1,TRBV4-1,-,-,CASSQAGEAFF,TGCGCCAGCAGCCAGGCGGGTGAAGCTTTCTTT
TRBJ1-2,TRBV7-8,-,-,CASSFRGASGYTF,TGTGCCAGCAGCTTCCGGGGGGCCTCTGGCTACACCTTC
TRBJ1-2,TRBV28,-,-,CATRDLGYGYTF,TGTGCCACCCGGGATTTGGGGTATGGCTACACCTTC
TRBJ2-2,TRBV4-1,TRBD1,few,CASSHRQGDGELFF,TGCGCCAGCAGCCATCGACAGGGGGACGGGGAGCTGTTTTTT
TRBJ2-1,TRBV11-2,TRBD2,few,CASSSGGDYNEQFF,TGTGCCAGCAGCTCCGGGGGGGACTACAATGAGCAGTTCTTC
TRBJ2-4,TRBV2,-,-,CASSLDKFKNIQYF,TGTGCCAGCAGTTTAGACAAATTCAAAAACATTCAGTACTTC